This entry is about one T cell receptor (beta chain). The antigen is undetermined. These data are taken from a study of cytomegalovirus exposure and HLA in healthy donors. Study-level results: Productive rates of about 90% or about 30% were seen for most TCR beta V segments in an earlier analysis. TCR beta chains associated with HLA were, in a later analysis, more clonally expanded than equally common others.

This PCR relied on a set of 60 Vbeta primers and 13 Jbeta primers. Clones were read by immunoSEQ multiplex PCR, and TCRdb kept only the in-frame ones, dropping some. Of roughly 150,000 clones in the sample, around 83% are singletons; the top ten hold less than 1%. This CDR3 spans 14 amino acids. Germline lookup yields CDR1 MGHRA and CDR2 YSYEKL. V was clipped by 4 bases and J by 5 bases, with 14 bases between them. The sequence came from a girl aged 2-10 years in good health and CMV-seropositive. What was sequenced was PBMCs. V is TRBV4-1 and J is TRBJ1-1; a possible D gene is TRBD1 (5 bases). This chain's CDR3 is CASSPSQGWTEAFF. CDR3 nucleotide sequence: TGCGCCAGCAGCCCCTCGCAGGGTTGGACTGAAGCTTTCTTT.